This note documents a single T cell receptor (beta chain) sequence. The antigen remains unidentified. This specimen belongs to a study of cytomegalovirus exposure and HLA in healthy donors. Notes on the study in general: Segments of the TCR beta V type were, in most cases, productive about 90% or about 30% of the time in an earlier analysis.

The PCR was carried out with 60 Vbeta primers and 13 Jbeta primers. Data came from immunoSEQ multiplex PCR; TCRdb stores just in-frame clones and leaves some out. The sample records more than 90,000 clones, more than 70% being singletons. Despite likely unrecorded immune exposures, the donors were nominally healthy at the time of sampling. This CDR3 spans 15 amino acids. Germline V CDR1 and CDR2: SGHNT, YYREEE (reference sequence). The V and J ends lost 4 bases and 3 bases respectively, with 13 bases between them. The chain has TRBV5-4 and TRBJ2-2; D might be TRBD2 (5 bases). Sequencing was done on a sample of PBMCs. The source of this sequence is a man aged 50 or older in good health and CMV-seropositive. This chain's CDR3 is CASSQGLRDTGELFF. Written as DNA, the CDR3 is TGTGCCAGCAGCCAAGGACTTAGGGACACCGGGGAGCTGTTTTTT. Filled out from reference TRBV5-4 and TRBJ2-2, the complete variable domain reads ETGVTQSPTHLIKTRGQQVTLRCSSQSGHNTVSWYQQALGQGPQFIFQYYREEENGRGNFPPRFSGLQFPNYSSELNVNALELDDSALYLCASSQGLRDTGELFFGEGSRLTVL.